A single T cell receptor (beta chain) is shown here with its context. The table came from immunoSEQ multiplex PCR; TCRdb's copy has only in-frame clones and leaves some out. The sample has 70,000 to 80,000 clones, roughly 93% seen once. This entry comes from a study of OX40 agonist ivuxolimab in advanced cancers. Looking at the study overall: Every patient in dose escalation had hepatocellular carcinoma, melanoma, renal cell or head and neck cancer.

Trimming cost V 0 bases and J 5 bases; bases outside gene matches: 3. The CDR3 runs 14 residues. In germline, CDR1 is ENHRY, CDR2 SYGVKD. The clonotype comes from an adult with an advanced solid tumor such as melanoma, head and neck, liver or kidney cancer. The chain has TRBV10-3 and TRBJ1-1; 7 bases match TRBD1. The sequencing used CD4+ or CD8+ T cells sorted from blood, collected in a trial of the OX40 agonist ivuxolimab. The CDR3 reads CAISESRDRTEAFF. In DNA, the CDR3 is TGTGCCATCAGTGAGTCGAGGGACAGAACTGAAGCTTTCTTT.